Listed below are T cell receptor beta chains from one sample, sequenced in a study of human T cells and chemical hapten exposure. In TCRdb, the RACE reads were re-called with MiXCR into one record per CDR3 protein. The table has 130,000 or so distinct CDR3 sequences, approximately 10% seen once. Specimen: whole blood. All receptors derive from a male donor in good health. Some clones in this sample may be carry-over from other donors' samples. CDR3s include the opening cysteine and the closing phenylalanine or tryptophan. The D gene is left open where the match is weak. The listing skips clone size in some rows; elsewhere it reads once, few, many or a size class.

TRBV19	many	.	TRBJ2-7	TGTGCCACCCGGAGGGACCGTTCCTACGAGCAGTACTTC	CATRRDRSYEQYF
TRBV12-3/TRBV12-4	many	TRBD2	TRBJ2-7	TGTGCCAGCAGTTTAGGAAGACTAGCGCGCGAGCAGTACTTC	CASSLGRLAREQYF
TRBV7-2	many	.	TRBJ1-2	TGTGCCAGCAGCCCTAGCGTGATGAACTATGGCTACACCTTC	CASSPSVMNYGYTF
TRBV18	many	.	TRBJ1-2	TGTGCCAGCTCCCGGAGCACGGGCTACACCTTC	CASSRSTGYTF
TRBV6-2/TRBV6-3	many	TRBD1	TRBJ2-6	TGTGCCAGCGGGACAGGGGCGCCTGGGGCCAACGTCCTGACTTTC	CASGTGAPGANVLTF
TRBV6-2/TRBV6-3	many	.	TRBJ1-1	TGTGCCAGCAGTTACGGGGACACTGAAGCTTTCTTT	CASSYGDTEAFF
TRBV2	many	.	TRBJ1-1	TGTGCCAGCAGGGAAAACACTGAAGCTTTCTTT	CASRENTEAFF
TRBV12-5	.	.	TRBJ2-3	TGTGCTAGTGGTTTCCTACTAGAGTCTAGCACAGATACGCAGTATTTT	CASGFLLESSTDTQYF
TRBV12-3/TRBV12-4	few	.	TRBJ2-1	TGTGCCAGCAGTCCTGGACAGTGGAAAAGCTCCTACAATGAGCAGTTCTTC	CASSPGQWKSSYNEQFF
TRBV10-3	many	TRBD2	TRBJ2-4	TGTGCCATCAGTGAGTCGGGACTAGCGGGGGCTCTGGGCTTC	CAISESGLAGALGF
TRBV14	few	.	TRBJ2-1	TGTGCCAGCAGCCAAGATCTGGGAAATGAGCAGTTCTTC	CASSQDLGNEQFF
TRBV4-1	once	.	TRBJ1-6	TGCGCCATCAGCCAAGATCCAGGGGAAACCTATAATTCACCCCTCCACTTT	CAISQDPGETYNSPLHF
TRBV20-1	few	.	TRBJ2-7	TGCAGTGCAAGCTCGGCTAGCGAATACGAGCAGTACTTC	CSASSASEYEQYF
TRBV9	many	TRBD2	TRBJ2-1	TGTGCCAGCAGCGTAAGCGGGGGGGCGAACAATGAGCAGTTCTTC	CASSVSGGANNEQFF